This T cell receptor (beta chain) was profiled in a study of spatial heterogeneity in lung cancer. MiXCR, run by TCRdb on the 5' RACE reads, gives a single entry per CDR3 protein. The data show tens of thousands of distinct CDR3 sequences, less than 8.5% seen once. Time point denoted: sample taken at primary tumor resection. The junction had 5 bases not matched to a gene; V was cut back by 3 bases and J by 2 bases. CDR1 is DFQATT, CDR2 SNEGSKA, per germline (reference sequence). The CDR3 runs to 15 residues. The TCR sequence derives from a female donor with early-stage non-small cell lung cancer. The input for sequencing was PBMCs, taken at surgery. This chain joins TRBV20-1 and TRBJ2-5, with 11 bases that match TRBD2. The CDR3 DNA follows: TGCAGTGCTAGCCTCCTAGCGGGGGGTCAAGAGACCCAGTACTTC. Protein sequence: CSASLLAGGQETQYF.